This T cell receptor beta chain came from a study of OX40 agonist ivuxolimab in advanced cancers. Clones were sequenced by immunoSEQ multiplex PCR, and TCRdb holds only the in-frame ones, with some missing. The sample holds 40,000 to 50,000 clones; 89% are singletons and the top ten take about 12%. From germline, CDR1 is MNHEY and CDR2 SVGAGI. Losses at the gene ends were 8 bases for V and 8 bases for J; bases not matched to a gene: 4. The CDR3 extends over 12 amino acids. This clonotype originated in an adult with an advanced solid tumor such as melanoma, head and neck, liver or kidney cancer. The chain is built from TRBV6-5 and TRBJ2-1; 9 bases are shared with TRBD2. The sample here was CD4+ or CD8+ T cells sorted from blood, taken in a trial of the OX40 agonist ivuxolimab. The CDR3 coding sequence is TGTGCCAGCGGAGGCGGGGGGGATGAGCAGTTCTTC. Translation: CASGGGGDEQFF.